This T cell receptor beta chain originates from a study of cytomegalovirus exposure and HLA in healthy donors (TCRdb year 2017). Regarding the study in general: According to an earlier analysis of 587 of the donors, 200 million or so T cells yielded over 90 million unique TCR beta sequences and approximately 300 Gb of sequence data. An early release covering about 600 HLA-typed donors comprised about 290 gigabases of sequencing data and roughly 86 million unique TCR sequences. The genetic ancestry cluster associated with self-reported Caucasian donors included over 65% of the roughly 390 genotyped donors. The study aimed to test whether signatures of past pathogen exposure could be identified by cataloging public T cell receptors. The study profiled the T cell repertoires of approximately 700 subjects by immunosequencing and related them to cytomegalovirus serostatus. In addition to the first cohort of around 670 subjects, a separate validation cohort of around 110 different subjects was used. To predict cytomegalovirus infection status, the study combined high-throughput TCR immunosequencing, statistical association of individual TCRs with disease status, and machine learning. A later analysis re-examined previously published TCR beta repertoires from roughly 650 donors and added high-resolution HLA genotyping to investigate patterns of TCR occurrence. Rather than drawing on any new phenotypic data, the later analysis identified candidate immune exposures from TCR beta sequences and the way those sequences occurred across donors. An earlier analysis of approximately 640 of the donors applied high-throughput TCR beta sequencing to assess whether each TCR beta V gene segment acted as functional or pseudogenic. Donor age, sex, ethnicity and CMV serostatus were compiled alongside the repertoire data. A later genetic analysis took genome-wide SNP genotypes for about 65% of the roughly 670 donors and used that subset as a discovery cohort. Every discovery cohort repertoire had been produced on one sequencing platform. HLA typing covered class I and class II loci at four-digit resolution. The number of donors typed differed by locus, with 629-630 for A, B, C, DRB1 and DQB1, around 560 for DQA1, 600 to 610 for DPA1, and 400 to 490 for DPB1. Because of strong linkage in the cohort, roughly 5 DR-DQ haplotypes were treated as single units for association and clustering. Among 398 genotyped donors of the cohort, an average of approximately 240,000 unique TCR beta nucleotide sequences were sequenced per donor, roughly 20% of them non-productive. The research as a whole found: The cohort was sequenced for TCR beta chains only, and without alpha or paired-chain data the features that could be detected were limited. Several of the top co-occurrence clusters appeared to be linked to parvovirus B19, influenza, CMV and Epstein-Barr virus, according to a later analysis. In a later analysis, some 17,000 TCR beta sequences were associated with specific HLA alleles at a false discovery rate of 0.05. Most TCR sequences were observed very rarely across donors, whereas some public TCRs were present in many individuals. In vitro tests confirmed that three of the cytomegalovirus-associated TCR beta chains recognize cytomegalovirus antigens. In a later analysis, most CMV-associated TCR beta chains were found to appear HLA-restricted, with HLA associations seemingly driven largely by CMV exposure. In a later analysis, HLA-associated TCR beta chains were found to be more clonally expanded and to have lower generation probabilities than equally common non-associated chains. According to the authors, the approach could potentially be generalized to other disease states and immunological phenotypes. Linkage disequilibrium might explain the correlated functional status among segregating V segments, but an unknown experimental factor could not be excluded. The sequencing pipeline was judged likely to have produced a cluster of highly shared sequence variants as a technical artifact. Immune exposure information for the cohort was limited to CMV serostatus. A further reported finding was that TCR beta sequences accurately predicted the HLA-A and HLA-B alleles for most subjects in the first cohort. Assigning TCR associations to individual alleles was difficult when HLA alleles, especially DR and DQ, strongly co-occurred. The study listed 164 TCR beta chains as associated with cytomegalovirus. The presence/absence analyses assumed that sequencing depth was roughly uniform across donors, and that assumption may not be true. Because some donors lacked HLA typing at each locus, the association tests relied only on the typed subset. In an earlier analysis of roughly 560 of the donors, most TCR beta V segments were observed in productive rearrangements about 87% or about 30% of the time, broadly matching IMGT annotations. The classifier was reported to diagnose cytomegalovirus status with high specificity and sensitivity in both the original cohort and the validation cohort. In a later analysis, TCR association rates were found to vary across HLA loci, with the most associated TCRs seen for DRB1 alleles and the fewest for HLA-C alleles. In a later genetic analysis, a missense DCLRE1C variant was associated with V-gene and J-gene trimming of TCR beta chains, and the association was replicated in an independent cohort. Compared with the 666-donor mean, donors in an Asian-associated ancestry cluster had fewer N-insertions in productive TCRs, according to a later genetic analysis. Because counts were too low, approximately 18 rarely observed V segments, including chromosome 9 orphons, were excluded from the earlier analysis of roughly 580 of the donors. The 87-base-pair reads could not distinguish some IMGT-functional V segments, including TRBV6-2 and TRBV6-3, so those segments were excluded.

Libraries were made using the immunoSEQ multiplex PCR assay. For the multiplex PCR, a mixture combining 60 forward primers for TCR Vbeta segments and 13 reverse primers for TCR Jbeta segments was used. The CDR3 region of rearranged TCR beta genes was amplified from genomic DNA with a multiplex PCR assay. Amplified TCR beta libraries were sequenced as 87-base-pair reads on the Illumina HiSeq System. The study's own analysis went as follows. In a later analysis, some 80 million unique TCR beta chains were counted across the approximately 640 repertoires, and roughly 11 million of these chains were shared by at least two donors. A nearest-neighbor algorithm error-corrected the raw reads and collapsed the reads into unique sequences, merging closely related sequences to remove PCR and sequencing errors. CDR3 sequences were aligned to IMGT reference sequences to assign V, D and J gene segments. Each retained sequence needed at least a six-nucleotide match to both a V gene segment and a J gene segment. A rearrangement was called productive if the CDR3 had no stop codons and remained in frame with V and J, and every other rearrangement was called non-productive. CDR3 was defined by IMGT convention, running from the second conserved V-encoded cysteine to the conserved J-encoded phenylalanine. The earlier analysis of roughly 590 of the donors excluded any sequence lacking an unambiguous match to a single V gene segment. An earlier analysis of a few hundred of the donors classified V segments as functional when productive rearrangements were above 56.7% and as segregating when the standard deviation between donors was above 5%. A statistical classification framework was built for diagnosing cytomegalovirus status from the catalog of TCR beta chain sequences. V and J gene assignment, in a later analysis, came from comparing TCR nucleotide sequences with IMGT/GENE-DB human TR gene sequences. A later analysis assigned CDR3 sequences and most-parsimonious VDJ recombination scenarios with the TCRdist pipeline. In a later analysis, every TCR beta chain was defined by the combination of its CDR3 amino acid sequence and its V-gene family, and reads without a unique V-gene family were dropped. To address suspected cross-contamination and a sequencing artifact, a later analysis removed roughly 580 highly shared, low-generation-probability nucleotide sequences. A later analysis calculated a clonal expansion index for each public chain from normalized within-repertoire ranks of inferred template counts. In a later analysis, generation probabilities were computed with a VDJ recombination model fitted to out-of-frame rearrangements, and the resulting probabilities were checked against IGoR. In a later analysis, hypergeometric tests were used to score TCR-TCR, TCR-HLA and TCR-CMV co-occurrence, with a repertoire-size bias correction applied to TCR pairs. False discovery rates were estimated in a later analysis by permuting HLA or CMV assignments 20 times. In a later analysis, co-occurring TCRs were grouped with DBSCAN, and TCRdist sequence similarity was added when clustering was performed within HLA-allele-positive subsets. For co-occurrence clustering, repertoires with fewer than 30,000 or more than 120,000 public chains were excluded, along with five repertoires with anomalous nucleotide sharing. TCRdb re-hosts the immuneACCESS table, in-frame sequences only. Its copies lack some clones; in the studies checked, an unresolved V gene accounts for under half of them, and the cause for the rest is not known. The V and J calls and the clone size are those of that table, but D and trimming were determined from the DNA. The sample contains about 180,000 clones, about 77% of them found a single time. The top ten constitute approximately 2.5% of the sample.

In total, approximately 690 healthy bone marrow donors made up the cohort. At the time of sampling, all cohort members were nominally healthy, though unrecorded immune exposures were likely present. The donor tested CMV seronegative, placing the donor among the 350 to 400 seronegative members of the cohort. Each donor provided a peripheral blood sample, and peripheral blood mononuclear cells were used for TCR beta sequencing. Genomic DNA was extracted from the blood cell samples with the Qiagen DNeasy Blood Extraction Kit. Relative to germline, V is 5 bases shorter and J is 5 bases shorter, with 7 bases between their ends. From the cysteine through the phenylalanine, the CDR3 covers 11 amino acids. Of the read, only the CDR3 DNA is kept; its 33 bases are in frame from base 1. The germline V gene sets CDR1 to MNHNS and CDR2 to SASEGT. Worth noting for this clone: The antigen it recognizes is unknown. Within one base of it there is no much larger clone, and no base qualities were kept.

The sequenced sample consisted of PBMCs. The sequence is built from TRBV6-1 and TRBJ2-7; the D segment cannot be called with confidence. This receptor was identified in a man between 60 and 75 years old in good health and CMV-seronegative. The CDR3 protein: CASSYRDEQYF. The nucleotide sequence is TGTGCCAGCAGTTATCGAGACGAGCAGTACTTC.